This note documents a single T cell receptor beta chain sequence. This entry is derived from a study of blood T cell repertoires in COVID-19. Study context: Spain, Italy and the United States supplied samples that represented acute and convalescent COVID-19.

This CDR3 is 14 amino acids long. Germline CDR1 MNHEY, CDR2 SVGAGI. Between the trimmed V and J ends, which lost 2 bases and 0 bases, there was a span of 8 bases. In the authors' methods: The assay estimated nucleated cells by amplifying reference gene primers. Sequencing was performed with immunoSEQ multiplex PCR; in TCRdb, only in-frame clones are kept and a portion is missing. V, J and clone size are those of that table, while D and trimming were read from the DNA. The profile shows fewer than 250,000 clones, approximately 86% of them singletons. Membership in each cohort depended on participant-reported clinical history.

The TCR comes from a woman aged 35 to 49 with acute COVID-19. This rearrangement joins TRBV6-5 to TRBJ2-7; D may be TRBD2 (5 bases). Sample: PBMCs or T cells enriched from blood (not recorded which). The CDR3 DNA follows: TGTGCCAGCAGTTACGAGCGGTACTCCTACGAGCAGTACTTC. Its protein product is CASSYERYSYEQYF.